One sample yielded the 19 T cell receptor beta chains listed below, sequenced in a study of radiotherapy plus CTLA-4 blockade in lung cancer. Sequenced by immunoSEQ multiplex PCR; TCRdb stores in-frame clones only, minus some. The repertoire consists of around 100,000 clones, with 81% occurring once and the leading ten covering 3% to 4%. The sequencing used peripheral blood, collected from a patient treated with radiotherapy plus ipilimumab. These receptors were obtained from a human donor with non-small cell lung cancer that progressed on radiotherapy plus ipilimumab. Some clones in this sample may be carry-over from other donors' samples.

The J gene is TRBJ1-4, the V gene TRBV6-6; 7 nucleotides match TRBD1. Unmatched junction bases numbered 12, after V lost 10 bases and J lost 4 bases. The germline V gene encodes CDR1 MNHNY and CDR2 SVGAGI (reference sequence). CDR3 size: 15 residues. This CDR3 reads CATSTQDRSNEKLFF. Here the CDR3 DNA reads TGTGCCACGAGCACACAGGACAGGAGTAATGAAAAACTGTTTTTT.

CDR3 loop: CASRTAGGSGNTIYF. CDR3 coding DNA: TGTGCCAGTAGGACAGCAGGGGGTTCTGGAAACACCATATATTTT. This chain uses TRBV11-2 with TRBJ1-3; 7 bases fit TRBD1. Germline V lookup: CDR1 SGHAT, CDR2 FQNNGV. V was clipped by 9 bases and J by 1 base; unmatched bases: 9. The CDR3 has 15 amino acids. Full variable domain (remainder filled in from reference TRBV11-2 and TRBJ1-3): EAGVAQSPRYKIIEKRQSVAFWCNPISGHATLYWYQQILGQGPKLLIQFQNNGVVDDSQLPKDRFSAERLKGVDSTLKIQPAKLEDSAVYLCASRTAGGSGNTIYFGEGSWLTVV.

The chain combines TRBV7-2 with TRBJ1-1, with 11 bases identical to TRBD1. The trim removed 6 bases at V and 5 bases at J, leaving 5 bases unmatched. CDR1 SGHTA and CDR2 FQGNSA come from the germline V gene. The length of the CDR3 is 14 residues. CDR3 region: CASRPGTGGTEAFF. The CDR3 coding sequence is TGTGCCAGCAGACCTGGGACAGGGGGGACTGAAGCTTTCTTT.

The chain uses TRBV7-2 and TRBJ1-4, with 7 bases identical to TRBD1. The CDR3 is made up of 15 amino acids. The ends lost 4 bases at V and 3 bases at J; junction bases unmatched: 5. Germline V lookup: CDR1 SGHTA, CDR2 FQGNSA. The CDR3 DNA sequence: TGTGCCAGCAGCTCTCAGACAGGGTCTAATGAAAAACTGTTTTTT. This gives the protein CASSSQTGSNEKLFF.

CDR3 region: CASSWTVGETQYF. The CDR3, as DNA: TGTGCCAGCAGCTGGACAGTGGGGGAGACCCAGTACTTC. The J gene is TRBJ2-5, the V gene TRBV5-6, with a tentative D call TRBD1 (6 bases). Trimming took 3 bases from V and 5 from J, leaving 11 bases between them. There are 13 residues in the CDR3. Germline V gives CDR1 SGHDT, CDR2 YYEEEE.

This rearrangement joins TRBV7-8 to TRBJ1-5, with a possible D match to TRBD1 (6 bases). Germline V gene sequence: CDR1 SGHVS, CDR2 FQNEAQ. The CDR3 consists of 17 residues. V was cut by 1 base and J by 4 bases, with 17 bases left in between. The CDR3 nucleotides read TGTGCCAGCAGCTTAGATCGGGGGGCCCGGGGAAATCAGCCCCAGCATTTT. Protein sequence: CASSLDRGARGNQPQHF.

This chain uses TRBV7-9 with TRBJ2-7, with 9 bases that match TRBD1. The germline gives CDR1 SEHNR, CDR2 FQNEAQ (reference sequence). The CDR3 spans 13 residues. J was trimmed by 10 bases and V by 1 base; bases with no gene match: 5. The CDR3 bases are TGTGCCAGCAGCTTAGGGACAGGGGAAAATCAGTACTTC. The encoded protein is CASSLGTGENQYF.

V and J are TRBV10-3 and TRBJ1-5, with D uncertain. The CDR3 has 14 residues. Germline V lookup: CDR1 ENHRY, CDR2 SYGVKD. Deletions cut 0 bases from V and 9 bases from J, with 12 bases between. The CDR3: CAISESARDLPQHF. The CDR3 region has the DNA TGTGCCATCAGTGAGTCGGCGAGAGATCTGCCCCAGCATTTT.

This clone has only one observation. This rearrangement joins TRBV4-3 to TRBJ2-1; D may be TRBD1 (5 bases). Trimming removed 1 base from V and 2 bases from J, with 15 bases in between. Germline V gene sequence: CDR1 LGHNA, CDR2 YSLEER. The length of the CDR3 is 17 residues. DNA of the CDR3: TGCGCCAGCAGCCAAGTGTTGGGAAGGGGTGCCTACAATGAGCAGTTCTTC. This codes for CASSQVLGRGAYNEQFF.

The J gene is TRBJ2-7, the V gene TRBV27; 7 bases are a match to TRBD1. The CDR3 extends over 13 amino acids. Germline V CDR1 and CDR2: MNHEY, SMNVEV (reference sequence). V shed 5 bases and J 7 bases; nucleotides not matched to a gene: 8. The CDR3 is CASSLPGGSEQYF. CDR3 in DNA: TGTGCCAGCAGTCTACCAGGGGGTAGTGAGCAGTACTTC.

The V gene is TRBV7-2, the J gene TRBJ1-1; possible D gene TRBD1, 5 bases. Germline CDR1 and CDR2: SGHTA and FQGNSA. This CDR3 has 14 residues. The V end lost 5 bases, the J end lost 1 base, and 11 bases lay between the germline ends. The CDR3 DNA follows: TGTGCCAGCAGCCCGGGGCCACAGAACACTGAAGCTTTCTTT. Its protein is CASSPGPQNTEAFF.

The chain combines TRBV5-6 with TRBJ1-2; D ambiguous. The CDR3 is 14 amino acids. CDR1 and CDR2 (germline): SGHDT, YYEEEE. V lost 0 bases to trimming and J lost 4 bases, with 10 bases between them. In DNA form, the CDR3 reads TGTGCCAGCAGCTTGGGTTCTGATTCCTATGGCTACACCTTC. Protein sequence: CASSLGSDSYGYTF.

In DNA form, the CDR3 reads TGTGCCAGCTCACCAAACCAACAGGCCAACTATGGCTACACCTTC. This codes for CASSPNQQANYGYTF. The gene calls are TRBV18 and TRBJ1-2, with D perhaps TRBD1 (5 bases). Germline V gives CDR1 KGHSH, CDR2 LQKENI. The CDR3 extends over 15 amino acids. Trimming took 2 bases from V and 2 from J, leaving 12 bases between them.

The chain has TRBV6-5 and TRBJ2-5; 9 nucleotides match TRBD1. CDR1 is MNHEY, CDR2 SVGAGI, per germline. V trimming: 7 bases; J trimming: 5 bases; junction bases outside the gene matches: 5. The CDR3 has 13 residues. In nucleotides, the CDR3 is TGTGCCAGCAATCGGGACAGGGATGAGACCCAGTACTTC. It encodes CASNRDRDETQYF.

The gene calls are TRBV23-1 and TRBJ2-5; 11 bases are a match to TRBD1. TRBV23-1 is an open reading frame whose function is uncertain. The CDR3 spans 15 residues. Losses at the gene ends were 9 bases for V and 1 base for J; bases not matched to a gene: 7. The CDR3 spells CARTPGTGGQETQYF. The CDR3 DNA reads TGCGCCAGAACCCCCGGGACAGGGGGCCAAGAGACCCAGTACTTC.

The gene calls are TRBV7-9 and TRBJ2-7; no definite D call. There are 13 residues in the CDR3. From germline, CDR1 is SEHNR and CDR2 FQNEAQ (reference sequence). Trimming took off 5 bases at V and 7 bases at J, with 15 bases between the two ends. CDR3 loop: CASSLYLGLEQYF. The CDR3 DNA reads as TGTGCCAGCAGCCTCTACCTTGGATTAGAGCAGTACTTC.

V usage is TRBV7-2 and J usage is TRBJ1-5, with D unclear. The CDR3 is 13 residues long. The V gene's germline CDR1 is SGHTA and CDR2 FQGNSA. The ends were cut back, 5 bases at V and 3 bases at J, with 8 bases in the middle. CDR3 residues: CASSQRINQPQHF. The CDR3 DNA is TGTGCCAGCAGCCAAAGAATCAATCAGCCCCAGCATTTT. Variable domain in full (rest from reference TRBV7-2 and TRBJ1-5): GAGVSQSPSNKVTEKGKDVELRCDPISGHTALYWYRQSLGQGLEFLIYFQGNSAPDKSGLPSDRFSAERTGGSVSTLTIQRTQQEDSAVYLCASSQRINQPQHFGDGTRLSIL.

This clone was seen just once. One end of the junction varies from germline; a read error may be responsible. V gene TRBV9 combines with J gene TRBJ2-2, with 7 bases that match TRBD1. The length of the CDR3 is 16 residues. The germline V gene encodes CDR1 SGDLS and CDR2 YYNGEE. CDR3 protein: CASSDRTGANTGEPFF. CDR3 coding DNA: TGTGCCAGCAGCGACCGGACAGGAGCGAACACCGGGGAGCCGTTTTTT.

This clone is a singleton in its sample. V usage is TRBV5-1 and J usage is TRBJ2-3; 7 positions match TRBD2. CDR1 is SGHRS, CDR2 YFSETQ, per germline. The CDR3 is 17 amino acids. V shed 3 bases and J 0 bases; nucleotides not matched to a gene: 10. The CDR3 nucleotides read TGCGCCAGCAGCTGGGGAACGACTAGCACTAGCACAGATACGCAGTATTTT. Translation: CASSWGTTSTSTDTQYF.